One and the same sample provided the 30 T cell receptor beta chains below, sequenced in a study of blood T cell repertoires in COVID-19. Clones were read by immunoSEQ multiplex PCR, and TCRdb kept only the in-frame ones, dropping some. The sample records roughly 40,000 clones, around 90% being singletons. The sequenced sample consisted of peripheral blood. The receptors were sampled from a man aged 50-59 years with active COVID-19.

V gene TRBV3-1 (or the pseudogene TRBV3-2) combines with J gene TRBJ2-5; 7 nucleotides match TRBD2. The germline gives CDR1 LGHDT, CDR2 YNNKEL (reference sequence). This CDR3 is 14 amino acids long. V was clipped by 4 bases and J by 4 bases; unmatched bases: 6. CDR3 in DNA: TGTGCCAGCAGCCTAGCGGGCCCGGGAGAGACCCAGTACTTC. This sequence encodes CASSLAGPGETQYF.

V and J are TRBV14 and TRBJ2-1; 16 nucleotides line up with TRBD2. Trimming at V came to 1 base and at J to 2 bases, leaving 8 bases not matched to a gene. CDR3 length equals 20 residues. The V gene's germline CDR1 is SGHDN and CDR2 FVKESK. The CDR3 sequence is CASSQVLGTSGGDAYNEQFF. The CDR3 coding sequence is TGTGCCAGCAGCCAAGTTTTGGGGACTAGCGGGGGGGATGCCTACAATGAGCAGTTCTTC.

The V and J genes are TRBV29-1 and TRBJ1-1; no clear D gene. CDR1 is SQVTM, CDR2 ANQGSEA, per germline. There are 11 residues in the CDR3. V was cut by 5 bases and J by 8 bases, with 12 bases left in between. CDR3 amino acids: CSVSLAAEAFF. CDR3 bases: TGCAGCGTTTCCCTAGCGGCCGAAGCTTTCTTT. The entire variable domain, with the rest obtained from reference TRBV29-1 and TRBJ1-1, is as follows: SAVISQKPSRDICQRGTSLTIQCQVDSQVTMMFWYRQQPGQSLTLIATANQGSEATYESGFVIDKFPISRPNLTFSTLTVSNMSPEDSSIYLCSVSLAAEAFFGQGTRLTVV.

The chain joins TRBV2 to TRBJ1-5; D is ambiguous. Germline V gene data show CDR1 as SNHLY and CDR2 as FYNNEI. This CDR3 is built from 12 residues. Trimming took off 6 bases at V and 3 bases at J, with 6 bases between the two ends. The CDR3 DNA sequence: TGTGCCAGCAGAACAGACAATCAGCCCCAGCATTTT. The encoded protein is CASRTDNQPQHF. The full variable domain, its missing parts supplied by reference TRBV2 and TRBJ1-5, is EPEVTQTPSHQVTQMGQEVILRCVPISNHLYFYWYRQILGQKVEFLVSFYNNEISEKSEIFDDQFSVERPDGSNFTLKIRSTKLEDSAMYFCASRTDNQPQHFGDGTRLSIL.

This chain connects TRBV28 to TRBJ2-5; the match to TRBD1 covers 9 bases. Trimming took 10 bases from V and 5 from J; bases not matched to a gene: 11. Germline CDR1 is MDHEN and CDR2 is SYDVKM. The CDR3 is made up of 14 amino acids. The chain's CDR3 is CAIAKRDRVETQYF. DNA of the CDR3: TGTGCCATCGCTAAACGGGACAGGGTGGAGACCCAGTACTTC.

This chain connects TRBV2 to TRBJ2-7; 7 nucleotides agree with TRBD1. The CDR3 sequence is 15 residues long. The trim removed 6 bases at V and 2 bases at J, leaving 10 bases unmatched. In germline, CDR1 is SNHLY, CDR2 FYNNEI. The CDR3 coding sequence is TGTGCCAGCAGATCCTCGACAGGGTATACCTACGAGCAGTACTTC. Its translation is CASRSSTGYTYEQYF.

This sequence joins TRBV7-2 and TRBJ1-2; D not certain. In germline, CDR1 is SGHTA, CDR2 FQGNSA. Trimming shortened V by 1 base and J by 1 base, and 7 bases separated the two germline ends. The CDR3 is 14 amino acids. As DNA, the CDR3 is TGTGCCAGCAGCTTAGATGGCAGTAACTATGGCTACACCTTC. Its protein is CASSLDGSNYGYTF.

CDR3: CATSRGGSGATDTQYF. CDR3 DNA sequence: TGTGCCACCAGCAGAGGTGGTAGCGGGGCCACAGATACGCAGTATTTT. The gene calls are TRBV15 and TRBJ2-3, with 8 bases lining up with TRBD2. The CDR3 covers 16 residues. The V gene end was trimmed by 1 base and the J gene end by 2 bases; junction bases not matched to a gene: 5. Germline V gene sequence: CDR1 LNHNV, CDR2 YYDKDF (reference sequence).

Only one count was recorded for this clone. The rearrangement uses TRBV13 and TRBJ1-1, with D tentatively TRBD1 (6 bases). CDR1 PRHDT and CDR2 FYEKMQ come from the germline V gene (reference sequence). Between the trimmed V and J ends, which lost 3 bases and 7 bases, there was a span of 15 bases. The CDR3 length is 14 residues. As DNA, the CDR3 is TGTGCCAGCAGCTTGGGCAGGGACAAGCGTGAAGCTTTCTTT. It specifies CASSLGRDKREAFF.

The V call is TRBV9, the J call TRBJ2-1; TRBD2 might be the D (5 bases). The CDR3 consists of 14 residues. Trimming took off 3 bases at V and 6 bases at J, with 13 bases between the two ends. Germline V lookup: CDR1 SGDLS, CDR2 YYNGEE. CDR3 sequence (DNA): TGTGCCAGCAGCGCGGTCGGGGTAAGCAATGAGCAGTTCTTC. Translation gives CASSAVGVSNEQFF.

This clone was detected only once. The V and J genes are TRBV9 and TRBJ2-6, with 11 bases fitting TRBD1. CDR1 is SGDLS, CDR2 YYNGEE, per germline. Germline trimming cut 0 bases from V and 4 bases from J; bases unmatched to any gene: 12. The CDR3 extends over 20 amino acids. The CDR3 nucleotides read TGTGCCAGCAGCGTAGTTAATGTCGGACAGGGGGCAAGAGGGGCCAACGTCCTGACTTTC. Its translation: CASSVVNVGQGARGANVLTF.

Of note for this clone: An end of the junction differs from the germline gene, which may be a read error. This sequence joins TRBV2 and TRBJ2-5; 8 bases are a match to TRBD2. This CDR3 region has 15 residues. CDR1 and CDR2 (germline): SNHLY, FYNNEI. The CDR3 reads CASSQAGALQETQYF. The CDR3 bases are TGTGCCAGCAGTCAAGCGGGGGCTCTCCAAGAGACCCAGTACTTC.

The gene calls are TRBV29-1 and TRBJ2-5; TRBD2 matches 8 bases. This CDR3 contains 14 residues. Germline V gene lookup returns CDR1 SQVTM and CDR2 ANQGSEA. Unmatched junction bases numbered 11, after V lost 7 bases and J lost 4 bases. The CDR3 loop reads CSGAGTRGRETQYF. The CDR3, as DNA: TGCAGCGGAGCCGGGACTAGGGGAAGAGAGACCCAGTACTTC.

The chain joins TRBV4-1 to TRBJ1-4; 7 bases map to TRBD1. This CDR3 contains 20 residues. Germline V gives CDR1 MGHRA, CDR2 YSYEKL. Trimming cost V 2 bases and J 4 bases; bases outside gene matches: 19. CDR3 sequence: CASSQPYPGGGGRGNEKLFF. For the CDR3, the DNA is TGCGCCAGCAGCCAACCCTACCCCGGTGGAGGGGGCCGTGGTAATGAAAAACTGTTTTTT.

This clone was observed once. The genes are TRBV11-2 and TRBJ2-1; 7 bases line up with TRBD2. Germline V gene data show CDR1 as SGHAT and CDR2 as FQNNGV. CDR3 length equals 17 residues. The V gene end was trimmed by 5 bases and the J gene end by 0 bases; junction bases not matched to a gene: 10. CDR3 coding DNA: TGTGCCAGCAGCGCCCTGGGGGGGTCGGGCTCCTACAATGAGCAGTTCTTC. It specifies CASSALGGSGSYNEQFF.

The chain combines TRBV18 with TRBJ2-2; TRBD1 matches 9 bases. The V gene's germline CDR1 is KGHSH and CDR2 LQKENI. CDR3 size: 14 residues. V shed 3 bases, J shed 7 bases, and the junction held 3 bases outside the gene matches. CDR3 sequence (DNA): TGTGCCAGCTCACCGGGACAGGGAATCGGGGAGCTGTTTTTT. This codes for CASSPGQGIGELFF.

The rearrangement uses TRBV2 and TRBJ2-7; D is unresolved. Trimming removed 3 bases from V and 4 bases from J, with 7 bases in between. The germline CDR1 and CDR2 sequences are SNHLY and FYNNEI. This CDR3 has 12 residues. The CDR3: CASSDGRYEQYF. The DNA of the CDR3 is TGTGCCAGCAGTGACGGCAGGTACGAGCAGTACTTC.

The V and J genes are TRBV5-5 and TRBJ2-2; the D gene is possibly TRBD2 (6 bases). The CDR3 runs to 15 residues. V shed 0 bases and J shed 5 bases, with 11 bases lying between them. Germline CDR1 is SGHKS and CDR2 is YYEKEE (reference sequence). The CDR3 region is CASSLVIAVTGELFF. In DNA form, the CDR3 reads TGTGCCAGCAGCTTGGTGATAGCGGTGACCGGGGAGCTGTTTTTT. The variable domain in full, completed from reference TRBV5-5 and TRBJ2-2, reads DAGVTQSPTHLIKTRGQQVTLRCSPISGHKSVSWYQQVLGQGPQFIFQYYEKEERGRGNFPDRFSARQFPNYSSELNVNALLLGDSALYLCASSLVIAVTGELFFGEGSRLTVL.

The genes are TRBV5-4 and TRBJ1-1; 9 bases agree with TRBD1. This CDR3 has 15 amino acids. In germline, CDR1 is SGHNT, CDR2 YYREEE (reference sequence). V lost 4 bases and J lost 0; bases outside the gene matches: 4. The CDR3 sequence: CASSVRQGVNTEAFF. CDR3 coding DNA: TGTGCCAGCAGCGTGCGACAGGGGGTGAACACTGAAGCTTTCTTT.

The chain joins TRBV6-5 to TRBJ1-1; 7 nucleotides align to TRBD1. Per germline, CDR1 MNHEY and CDR2 SVGAGI. V lost 0 bases to trimming and J lost 0 bases; unmatched junction nucleotides: 4. This CDR3 is 16 amino acids long. The CDR3 nucleotides read TGTGCCAGCAGTTACTCGGGACAGCTCATGAACACTGAAGCTTTCTTT. Its protein is CASSYSGQLMNTEAFF.

The CDR3 sequence: CASSLAGGRNTIYF. CDR3 DNA: TGTGCCAGCAGCTTGGCAGGGGGAAGAAACACCATATATTTT. This rearrangement joins TRBV7-2 to TRBJ1-3; 7 bases map to TRBD1. J was trimmed by 5 bases and V by 3 bases; bases with no gene match: 4. The length of the CDR3 is 14 residues. Germline CDR1 is SGHTA and CDR2 is FQGNSA. The whole variable domain, remainder taken from reference TRBV7-2 and TRBJ1-3, is GAGVSQSPSNKVTEKGKDVELRCDPISGHTALYWYRQSLGQGLEFLIYFQGNSAPDKSGLPSDRFSAERTGGSVSTLTIQRTQQEDSAVYLCASSLAGGRNTIYFGEGSWLTVV.

J is TRBJ2-3 and V is TRBV27; D might be TRBD1 (5 bases). V dropped 7 bases and J dropped 2 bases, with 19 bases sitting between them. Germline CDR1 MNHEY, CDR2 SMNVEV (reference sequence). The CDR3 is 16 amino acids. CDR3 bases: TGTGCCAGCAAGTTTAATTACGGCAGGGCCACAGATACGCAGTATTTT. It is translated as CASKFNYGRATDTQYF.

V usage is TRBV19 and J usage is TRBJ2-3, with D unresolved. This CDR3 has 14 amino acids. CDR1 and CDR2 (germline): LNHDA, SQIVND (reference sequence). With 1 base removed from V and 5 bases from J, the gap between germline ends came to 10 bases. CDR3 in amino acids: CASSIANQLDTQYF. Here the CDR3 DNA reads TGTGCCAGTAGTATAGCCAATCAGTTAGATACGCAGTATTTT.

This rearrangement joins TRBV30 to TRBJ1-5; weak D call: TRBD1 (6 bases). The CDR3 spans 15 residues. Trimming removed 2 bases from V and 7 bases from J, with 18 bases in between. From germline, CDR1 is GTSNPN and CDR2 SVGIG (reference sequence). CDR3 bases: TGTGCCTGGAGTCCCCCGGGGGGAAGGGGGCAGCCCCAGCATTTT. This codes for CAWSPPGGRGQPQHF.

CDR3 DNA: TGTGCCAGCAGCCTCGTGACAGGGGTGAACACTGAAGCTTTCTTT. Translation: CASSLVTGVNTEAFF. The J gene is TRBJ1-1, the V gene TRBV9; 8 bases match TRBD1. The V segment lost 4 bases and the J segment 0 bases; nucleotides outside the gene matches: 5. Looked up from germline, CDR1 is SGDLS and CDR2 is YYNGEE. The CDR3 is 15 amino acids.

This clone was seen just once. The J gene is TRBJ1-5, the V gene TRBV6-6, with D possibly matching TRBD1 (6 bases). This CDR3 has 14 residues. Trimming took off 6 bases at V and 5 bases at J, with 14 bases between the two ends. The germline CDR1 and CDR2 sequences are MNHNY and SVGAGI (reference sequence). CDR3 region: CASRRQGFDQPQHF. CDR3 DNA: TGTGCCAGCAGACGCCAGGGGTTCGATCAGCCCCAGCATTTT.

The chain employs TRBV7-9 and TRBJ1-1; D not resolved. Deletions cut 8 bases from V and 5 bases from J, with 15 bases between. The CDR3 covers 13 residues. Germline V CDR1 and CDR2: SEHNR, FQNEAQ (reference sequence). This CDR3 reads CASRREAGTEAFF. Written as DNA, the CDR3 is TGTGCCAGCCGTCGGGAGGCGGGAACTGAAGCTTTCTTT.

This rearrangement joins TRBV4-2 to TRBJ2-5, with D perhaps TRBD2 (6 bases). The germline V gene has CDR1 LGHNA and CDR2 YNFKEQ. CDR3 length: 15 residues. The V and J ends lost 2 bases and 2 bases respectively, with 12 bases between them. CDR3 region: CASSQKGLSQETQYF. CDR3 DNA: TGTGCCAGCAGCCAAAAGGGACTGTCTCAAGAGACCCAGTACTTC.

This sequence joins TRBV7-6 and TRBJ2-7; 11 nucleotides agree with TRBD1. From germline, CDR1 is SGHVS and CDR2 FNYEAQ. The CDR3 length is 16 residues. The V and J ends lost 5 bases and 5 bases, in that order; junction bases with no gene match: 11. CDR3 amino acids: CASSQGTGGNGHEQYF. CDR3 sequence (DNA): TGTGCCAGCAGCCAAGGGACAGGGGGTAATGGGCACGAGCAGTACTTC.

The chain uses TRBV18 and TRBJ1-3; no definite D call. Germline CDR1 reads KGHSH; CDR2 reads LQKENI. The CDR3 covers 15 residues. The V and J ends lost 3 bases and 0 bases respectively, with 9 bases between them. CDR3 protein: CASSPSLSSGNTIYF. DNA of the CDR3: TGTGCCAGCTCACCCTCTCTGAGCTCTGGAAACACCATATATTTT.